The rows below give T cell receptor beta chains drawn from one sample of a study of cytomegalovirus exposure and HLA in healthy donors. Libraries were prepared by immunoSEQ multiplex PCR; TCRdb keeps only in-frame clonotypes and omits some of them. The table shows roughly 150,000 clones, with about three quarters occurring only once. The sequenced sample consisted of PBMCs. All receptors derive from a male donor in good health and CMV-seronegative. CDR3s include the opening cysteine and the closing phenylalanine or tryptophan. The order of the fields is D gene, clone size, J gene, V gene, CDR3 protein, CDR3 DNA. The D gene is left open where the match is weak. The listing skips clone size in some rows; elsewhere it reads once, few, many or a size class.

TRBD1	few	TRBJ1-6	TRBV6-1	CASTNRDRDRSPLHF	TGTGCCAGCACCAACCGGGACAGGGATAGGTCACCCCTCCACTTT
TRBD1	.	TRBJ2-3	TRBV6-6	CASSSSGTGADTQYF	TGTGCCAGCAGTTCCTCCGGGACAGGGGCAGATACGCAGTATTTT
.	.	TRBJ1-5	TRBV7-6	CASSLATDQPQHF	TGTGCCAGCAGCTTAGCGACAGATCAGCCCCAGCATTTT
.	.	TRBJ2-1	TRBV10-3	CAIMGSYNEQFF	TGTGCCATCATGGGCAGTTACAATGAGCAGTTCTTC
.	.	TRBJ1-2	TRBV19	CASSINPVVNYGYTF	TGTGCCAGTAGTATTAACCCGGTGGTTAACTATGGCTACACCTTC
TRBD1	.	TRBJ2-4	TRBV19	CASRADRASAKNIQYF	TGTGCCAGTAGGGCAGACAGGGCGTCGGCCAAAAACATTCAGTACTTC
TRBD1	.	TRBJ2-7	TRBV6-1	CASSPGTGAPYEQYF	TGTGCCAGCAGTCCCGGGACAGGGGCCCCCTACGAGCAGTACTTC
.	.	TRBJ1-2	TRBV6-5	CASSYGQMNYGYTF	TGTGCCAGCAGTTACGGACAAATGAACTATGGCTACACCTTC
TRBD2	.	TRBJ2-1	TRBV7-2	CASSSQLAGLEQFF	TGTGCCAGCAGCTCACAGCTAGCGGGACTTGAGCAGTTCTTC
.	.	TRBJ1-1	TRBV10-2	CASSGAGGSTEAFF	TGCGCCAGCAGTGGGGCCGGGGGGAGCACTGAAGCTTTCTTT
.	.	TRBJ2-5	TRBV7-9	CSSSTLAVQETQYF	TGTTCCAGCAGCACTTTAGCGGTCCAAGAGACCCAGTACTTC
TRBD1	.	TRBJ1-3	TRBV2	CASSDTRTGGNTIYF	TGTGCCAGCAGTGACACGCGGACAGGGGGAAACACCATATATTTT
TRBD2	.	TRBJ2-1	TRBV25-1	CASSGEGYNEQFF	TGTGCCAGCAGTGGGGAGGGCTACAATGAGCAGTTCTTC
.	.	TRBJ1-2	TRBV6-5	CASTTIEEGYGYTF	TGTGCCAGCACCACCATAGAGGAGGGCTATGGCTACACCTTC
.	once	TRBJ1-5	TRBV2	CASSAQGLVTQPQHF	TGTGCCAGCAGTGCACAGGGTTTGGTTACCCAGCCCCAGCATTTT
.	.	TRBJ2-1	TRBV7-3	CASSLTLPMLYNEQFF	TGTGCCAGCAGCTTGACTTTGCCAATGTTATACAATGAGCAGTTCTTC
TRBD2	.	TRBJ2-1	TRBV18	CASSPRTSGDNEQFF	TGTGCCAGCTCACCCAGGACTAGCGGGGACAATGAGCAGTTCTTC
TRBD2	.	TRBJ2-6	TRBV19	CASSTPRGANGLTF	TGTGCCAGTAGTACCCCGCGGGGGGCCAACGGCCTGACTTTC
.	.	TRBJ2-3	TRBV7-9	CASSLAQATDTQYF	TGTGCCAGCAGCTTAGCCCAAGCCACAGATACGCAGTATTTT
.	.	TRBJ2-2	TRBV19	CASQAAGRATGELFF	TGTGCCAGCCAGGCAGCTGGGCGAGCTACGGGGGAGCTGTTTTTT
TRBD2	few	TRBJ2-1	TRBV25-1	CASSELGGAYNEQFF	TGTGCCAGCAGTGAATTGGGGGGGGCCTACAATGAGCAGTTCTTC
TRBD2	few	TRBJ2-7	TRBV18	CASSPVLAGEGEQYF	TGTGCCAGCTCACCGGTACTAGCGGGAGAAGGGGAGCAGTACTTC
.	few	TRBJ2-1	TRBV9	CASSPQRNEQFF	TGTGCCAGCAGCCCTCAGAGGAATGAGCAGTTCTTC
.	.	TRBJ2-7	TRBV15	CATSNRGGSYEQYF	TGTGCCACCAGCAACAGGGGGGGATCCTACGAGCAGTACTTC